Here is one TCR beta chain with its context. V was pared by 5 bases and J by 5 bases, with 18 bases between. CDR1 and CDR2 (germline): SEHNR, FQNEAQ (reference sequence). The CDR3 runs to 15 residues. These data are taken from a study of shared clonotypes between healthy human individuals. Across the whole study: There were three CD4 naive, three CD4 memory, two CD8 naive and one CD8 memory plates per donor.

At the deep level, the assay was run. Profiled with immunoSEQ multiplex PCR; TCRdb holds only in-frame clones, not every one. The data show hundreds of thousands of clones, around 73% seen once. The source is a woman between 25 and 40 years old in good health. Input material: memory CD4+ T cells sorted from blood. Subset reported: CD45RA-negative fraction. The rearrangement uses TRBV7-9 and TRBJ1-2; D may be TRBD1 (5 bases). DNA for the CDR3: TGTGCCAGCAGCCGGCCGGACACCAGTCTATATGGCTACACCTTC. Protein: CASSRPDTSLYGYTF.